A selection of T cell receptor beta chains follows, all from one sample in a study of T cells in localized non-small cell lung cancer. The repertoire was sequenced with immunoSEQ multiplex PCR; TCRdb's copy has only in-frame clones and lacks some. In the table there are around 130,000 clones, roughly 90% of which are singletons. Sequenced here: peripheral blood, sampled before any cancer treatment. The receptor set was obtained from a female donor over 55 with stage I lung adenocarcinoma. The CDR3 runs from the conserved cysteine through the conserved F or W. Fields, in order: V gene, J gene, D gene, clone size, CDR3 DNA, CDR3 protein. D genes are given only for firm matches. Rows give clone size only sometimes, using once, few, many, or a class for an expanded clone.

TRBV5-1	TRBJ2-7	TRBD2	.	TGCGCCAGCAGCTGGGGACTAGCGGGAGGTGGCGAGCAGTACTTC	CASSWGLAGGGEQYF
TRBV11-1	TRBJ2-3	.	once	TGTGCCAGCAGCTTAGGGGCAGGGTGGGGCACAGATACGCAGTATTTT	CASSLGAGWGTDTQYF
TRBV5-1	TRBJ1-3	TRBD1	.	TGCGCCAGCAGCCAACTTCTACAGGGGAGGACTGGAAACACCATATATTTT	CASSQLLQGRTGNTIYF
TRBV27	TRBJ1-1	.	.	TGTGCCAGCAGTAAAACCGGGACGAAGGTGAACACTGAAGCTTTCTTT	CASSKTGTKVNTEAFF
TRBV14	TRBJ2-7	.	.	TGTGCCAGCAGCCCCAGGGGGGGATCCTACGAGCAGTACTTC	CASSPRGGSYEQYF
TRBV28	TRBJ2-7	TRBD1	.	TGTGCCAGCACGACAGGGCGGTACGAGCAGTACTTC	CASTTGRYEQYF
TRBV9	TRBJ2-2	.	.	TGTGCCAGCAGCGTAGTTCTGACCGGGGAGCTGTTTTTT	CASSVVLTGELFF
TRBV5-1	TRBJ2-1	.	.	TGCGCCAGCAGCCCCGGTCTTGGGGGTCCGTCCTACAATGAGCAGTTCTTC	CASSPGLGGPSYNEQFF
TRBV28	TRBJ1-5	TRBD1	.	TGTGCCAGCGGACAGGGGGCCGGTCAGCCCCAGCATTTT	CASGQGAGQPQHF
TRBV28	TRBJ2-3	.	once	TGTGCCAGCAGTTCCCTCTCCCCAACTAGCAGCACAGATACGCAGTATTTT	CASSSLSPTSSTDTQYF
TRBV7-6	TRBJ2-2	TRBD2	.	TGTGCCAGCAGCTTAGAGCCGGGACTAGCGACTTTAGGAGGTAACACCGGGGAGCTGTTTTTT	CASSLEPGLATLGGNTGELFF
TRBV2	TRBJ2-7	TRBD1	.	TGTGCCAGCCGAGGACAGGGGAGCGAGCAGTACTTC	CASRGQGSEQYF
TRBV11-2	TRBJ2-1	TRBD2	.	TGTGCCAGCAGCCGGACTAGCGGGACGAATGAGCAGTTCTTC	CASSRTSGTNEQFF
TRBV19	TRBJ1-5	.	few	TGTGCCAGTAGTATAGATCGCGGTCAGCCCCAGCATTTT	CASSIDRGQPQHF
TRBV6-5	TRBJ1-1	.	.	TGTGCCAGCAGTTACTCGTTGCTGAACACTGAAGCTTTCTTT	CASSYSLLNTEAFF
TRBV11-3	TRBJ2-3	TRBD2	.	TGTGCCAGCAGCTCCGGACTAGCGGGAGGGAGGGCGACAGATACGCAGTATTTT	CASSSGLAGGRATDTQYF
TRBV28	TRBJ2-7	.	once	TGTGCCAGCAGTGGACCCATCTCCTACGAGCAGTACTTC	CASSGPISYEQYF
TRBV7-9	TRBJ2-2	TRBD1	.	TGTGCCAGCAGCCATTACAGGGGTTTGGGCACCGGGGAGCTGTTTTTT	CASSHYRGLGTGELFF
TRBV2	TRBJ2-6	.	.	TGTGCCAGCGGTCTCGGGGCGCTTAACGTCCTGACTTTC	CASGLGALNVLTF
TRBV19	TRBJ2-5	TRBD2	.	TGTGCCAGTAGTTCCCTGATCGGGGGGGCCGAGACCCAGTACTTC	CASSSLIGGAETQYF
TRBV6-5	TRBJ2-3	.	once	TGTGCCAGCAGTCCACAGCCATCTAGCACAGATACGCAGTATTTT	CASSPQPSSTDTQYF
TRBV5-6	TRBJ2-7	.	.	TGTGCCAGCAGCTGGCCCATTACTCCCTACGAGCAGTACTTC	CASSWPITPYEQYF
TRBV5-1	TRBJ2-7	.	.	TGCGCCAGCAGCTCATTTAATGGAGGGTTTGCCTACGAGCAGTACTTC	CASSSFNGGFAYEQYF
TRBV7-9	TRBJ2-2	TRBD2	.	TGTGCCAGCAGCCCGGGACTAGCGGGAGCCGGGGAGCTGTTTTTT	CASSPGLAGAGELFF
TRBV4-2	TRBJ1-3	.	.	TGTGCCAGCAGCAGTACCGGGCCCAGCGGTGGAAACACCATATATTTT	CASSSTGPSGGNTIYF
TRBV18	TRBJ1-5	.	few	TGTGCCAGCTCACCAGGCGAATTCAATCAGCCCCAGCATTTT	CASSPGEFNQPQHF
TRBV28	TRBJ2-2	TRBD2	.	TGTGCCAGCAGCCCCTGGGCGGGGGCGAACACCGGGGAGCTGTTTTTT	CASSPWAGANTGELFF
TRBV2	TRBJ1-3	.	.	TGTGCCAGCAGTGAGGGGACCTCCTCCTCTGGAAACACCATATATTTT	CASSEGTSSSGNTIYF
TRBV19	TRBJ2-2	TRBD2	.	TGTGCCAGTAGTACCCTAGCGGGGGTCGGGGAGCTGTTTTTT	CASSTLAGVGELFF
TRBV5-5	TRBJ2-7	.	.	TGTGCCAGCAGTAGGGGGGGCGAGCAGTACTTC	CASSRGGEQYF
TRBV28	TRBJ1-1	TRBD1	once	TGTGCCATCACACATCGACAGGGGCCGAACACTGAAGCTTTCTTT	CAITHRQGPNTEAFF
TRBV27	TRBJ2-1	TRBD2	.	TGTGCCAGCAGTACCCGTATAGCGGGAGCATCCTACAATGAGCAGTTCTTC	CASSTRIAGASYNEQFF
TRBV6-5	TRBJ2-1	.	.	TGTGCCAGCAGTTACTCTGGCAGTTACAATGAGCAGTTCTTC	CASSYSGSYNEQFF
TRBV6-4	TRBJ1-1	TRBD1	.	TGTACTCTTACTGGACAGGAGAACACTGAAGCTTTCTTT	CTLTGQENTEAFF
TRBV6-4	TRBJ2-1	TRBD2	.	TGTGCCAGCGGCCCCGGGACTAGTGCCAATGAGCAGTTCTTC	CASGPGTSANEQFF
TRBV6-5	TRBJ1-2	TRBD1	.	TGTGCCAGCAGTTATTCAACAGGGGGCGGCTATGGCTACACCTTC	CASSYSTGGGYGYTF
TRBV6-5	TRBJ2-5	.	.	TGTGCCAGCAGTTATTGGGGGATAGGGGAGACCCAGTACTTC	CASSYWGIGETQYF
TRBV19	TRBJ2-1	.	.	TGTGCCAGTTTAAGGCGGGGAGATCGGAATGAGCAGTTCTTC	CASLRRGDRNEQFF
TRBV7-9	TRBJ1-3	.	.	TGTGCCAGCAGCCCCGGACAGCTCTCTGGAAACACCATATATTTT	CASSPGQLSGNTIYF
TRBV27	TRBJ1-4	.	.	TGTGCCAGCAGTTTATCAGGGTGGCGCGAAAAACTGTTTTTT	CASSLSGWREKLFF
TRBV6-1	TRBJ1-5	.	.	TGTGCCAGCAGTGAAGCAGAACTCACCCAGCATTTT	CASSEAELTQHF
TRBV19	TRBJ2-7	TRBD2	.	TGTGCCAGTAGTATAGACGGAGGGAGGGCCAGCGAGCAGTACTTC	CASSIDGGRASEQYF
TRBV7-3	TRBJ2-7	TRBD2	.	TGTGCCAGCAGCGCCTCTAGCGGGAGGGCCTACGAGCAGTACTTC	CASSASSGRAYEQYF
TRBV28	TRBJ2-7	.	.	TGTGCCAGCACCGGGAGTAGATACGAGCAGTACTTC	CASTGSRYEQYF
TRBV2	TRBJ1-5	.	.	TGTGCCAGCAGTGTCCCGAATCAGCCCCAGCATTTT	CASSVPNQPQHF
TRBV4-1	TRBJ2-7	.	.	TGCGCCAGCAGCCAAGACCGGGGCAGGGGCAAGCAGTACTTC	CASSQDRGRGKQYF